This TCR beta chain was observed in a study of blood T cell repertoires in COVID-19. Overall study: COVID-19 samples collected from the United States, Italy and Spain covered acute and convalescent phases. The cDNA or gDNA used as material had been derived from T cells, B-cell-depleted T cells, or PBMCs.

Original analysis: Researchers report that nucleated cell counts were estimated from reference gene primer amplification. The assay was immunoSEQ multiplex PCR, and TCRdb's table has in-frame clones only and misses some. That table furnishes V, J and clone size, whereas the DNA furnished D and trimming. The sample shows approximately 250,000 clones, just under 85% of them seen only once. This CDR3 contains 14 residues. Germline values: CDR1 ENHRY, CDR2 SYGVKD. V lost 2 bases, J lost 5 bases, and 5 bases stayed unmatched. The sequence was collected from a man aged 45-60 years with acute or convalescent COVID-19. Sequences were obtained from peripheral blood. V usage is TRBV10-3 and J usage is TRBJ2-7, with 8 bases matching TRBD2. The chain's CDR3 is CAISEGLAGDEQYF. The CDR3 DNA follows: TGTGCCATCAGTGAGGGACTAGCAGGGGACGAGCAGTACTTC.